This passage covers 31 T cell receptor beta chains from one sample sequenced in a study of shared clonotypes between healthy human individuals. Method: immunoSEQ multiplex PCR; TCRdb's copy keeps in-frame clones and lacks some. Of around 530,000 clones listed, roughly four fifths are singletons. The sequenced material came from PBMCs. The source is a woman aged 40-49 years in good health. Some clones in this sample may be carry-over from other donors' samples.

The chain joins TRBV6-4 to TRBJ2-1; a possible D gene is TRBD2 (5 bases). Trimming removed 6 bases from V and 1 base from J, with 13 bases in between. The CDR3 runs 15 residues. Germline V gene sequence: CDR1 MRHNA, CDR2 SNTAGT. CDR3 amino acids: CASRPNSGSYNEQFF. The CDR3 DNA reads as TGTGCCAGCAGACCCAACAGCGGATCCTACAATGAGCAGTTCTTC.

The chain is built from TRBV30 and TRBJ2-7, with D uncertain. The V end was cut by 5 bases, the J end by 3 bases, with 8 bases between. Germline CDR1 and CDR2: GTSNPN and SVGIG (reference sequence). CDR3 size: 11 residues. The CDR3 DNA is TGTGCCTGGGCAAACATCTACGAGCAGTACTTC. Translated, it gives CAWANIYEQYF. Full variable domain (missing parts from reference TRBV30 and TRBJ2-7): SQTIHQWPATLVQPVGSPLSLECTVEGTSNPNLYWYRQAAGRGLQLLFYSVGIGQISSEVPQNLSASRPQDRQFILSSKKLLLSDSGFYLCAWANIYEQYFGPGTRLTVT.

This chain links TRBV4-2 with TRBJ2-7; either TRBD1 or TRBD2 may fit D (6 bases each). V lost 5 bases and J lost 12, with 14 bases in between. Germline V gene lookup returns CDR1 LGHNA and CDR2 YNFKEQ. This CDR3 is 11 amino acids long. Written as DNA, the CDR3 is TGTGCCAGCAGCGAGGGGGGTCAATGGTACTTC. Translation gives CASSEGGQWYF.

V and J are TRBV5-4 and TRBJ2-3, with 10 bases aligning to TRBD2. This CDR3 comprises 17 residues. Germline-derived CDR1 and CDR2 are SGHNT and YYREEE (reference sequence). J was trimmed by 2 bases and V by 3 bases; bases with no gene match: 9. This chain's CDR3 is CASSSSTTSGATDTQYF. Here the CDR3 DNA reads TGTGCCAGCAGCTCATCCACTACTAGCGGGGCCACAGATACGCAGTATTTT.

The sample holds one count of this clone. The chain employs TRBV18 and TRBJ2-7, with D possibly TRBD2 on 6 matching bases. Germline V gene data show CDR1 as KGHSH and CDR2 as LQKENI. CDR3 length: 14 residues. The ends were cut back, 4 bases at V and 2 bases at J, with 12 bases in the middle. The CDR3 spells CASSRDSNAYEQYF. The CDR3 DNA reads as TGTGCCAGCTCACGGGACTCCAATGCCTACGAGCAGTACTTC. Based on the CDR3 plus reference TRBV18 and TRBJ2-7, the full variable domain is NAGVMQNPRHLVRRRGQEARLRCSPMKGHSHVYWYRQLPEEGLKFMVYLQKENIIDESGMPKERFSAEFPKEGPSILRIQQVVRGDSAAYFCASSRDSNAYEQYFGPGTRLTVT.

This clone was detected a few times. This chain joins TRBV5-1 and TRBJ1-1; D remains ambiguous. Trimming shortened V by 3 bases and J by 5 bases, and 8 bases separated the two germline ends. This CDR3 is built from 12 residues. Germline V gene sequence: CDR1 SGHRS, CDR2 YFSETQ. CDR3 sequence: CASSWGETEAFF. In DNA, the CDR3 is TGCGCCAGCAGCTGGGGAGAAACTGAAGCTTTCTTT.

This chain connects TRBV7-9 to TRBJ2-7; D could derive from TRBD1 or TRBD2 (6 bases each). The CDR3 sequence is 13 residues long. CDR1 is SEHNR, CDR2 FQNEAQ, per germline (reference sequence). V was clipped by 5 bases and J by 7 bases, with 15 bases between them. The CDR3 sequence is CASSRGLGGEQYF. The DNA for the CDR3 is TGTGCCAGCAGCCGGGGGCTGGGCGGGGAGCAGTACTTC. Full variable domain (rest looked up from reference TRBV7-9 and TRBJ2-7): DTGVSQNPRHKITKRGQNVTFRCDPISEHNRLYWYRQTLGQGPEFLTYFQNEAQLEKSRLLSDRFSAERPKGSFSTLEIQRTEQGDSAMYLCASSRGLGGEQYFGPGTRLTVT.

V gene TRBV11-3 combines with J gene TRBJ2-1; 12 nucleotides line up with TRBD2. The J segment lost 2 bases and the V segment lost 5 bases, leaving 10 bases of the junction unmatched. The CDR3 is made up of 18 amino acids. CDR1 and CDR2 (germline): SGHNT, YENEEA. For the CDR3, the DNA is TGTGCCAGCAGCCCTAGCACGGGACTAGCGGGCGCCTACAATGAGCAGTTCTTC. Amino acid sequence: CASSPSTGLAGAYNEQFF.

The chain joins TRBV5-1 to TRBJ1-6; 7 bases match TRBD1. The V segment lost 0 bases and the J segment 9 bases; nucleotides outside the gene matches: 12. Germline V gene sequence: CDR1 SGHRS, CDR2 YFSETQ. The CDR3 is 17 amino acids. This chain's CDR3 is CASSLGTGHGRGSPLHF. The CDR3 coding sequence is TGCGCCAGCAGCTTGGGGACAGGACACGGTCGGGGTTCACCCCTCCACTTT.

The gene calls are TRBV6-4 and TRBJ2-1; 8 nucleotides match TRBD1. V lost 3 bases and J lost 5; bases outside the gene matches: 3. The CDR3 is made up of 14 amino acids. Germline V gene data show CDR1 as MRHNA and CDR2 as SNTAGT. As DNA, the CDR3 is TGTGCCAGCAGTGAGGGACAGGAGAACAATGAGCAGTTCTTC. It specifies CASSEGQENNEQFF.

This clone was counted a few times. V is TRBV6-5 and J is TRBJ2-1; D gene uncertain. Trimming took off 2 bases at V and 0 bases at J, with 8 bases between the two ends. CDR1 and CDR2 (germline): MNHEY, SVGAGI. The CDR3 is made up of 15 amino acids. The CDR3 DNA reads TGTGCCAGCAGTTACGGCAGAGCCTCCTACAATGAGCAGTTCTTC. It specifies CASSYGRASYNEQFF.

The chain links TRBV15 to TRBJ2-2; 10 nucleotides match TRBD2. The length of the CDR3 is 18 residues. Germline V lookup: CDR1 LNHNV, CDR2 YYDKDF (reference sequence). V shed 0 bases and J 7 bases; nucleotides not matched to a gene: 11. The CDR3 coding sequence is TGTGCCACCAGCAGAGATCGGCTAGCGGGAGAATGGGGCGGGGAGCTGTTTTTT. It yields the protein CATSRDRLAGEWGGELFF. Using reference TRBV15 and TRBJ2-2 for the parts outside the CDR3, the full variable domain is DAMVIQNPRYQVTQFGKPVTLSCSQTLNHNVMYWYQQKSSQAPKLLFHYYDKDFNNEADTPDNFQSRRPNTSFCFLDIRSPGLGDTAMYLCATSRDRLAGEWGGELFFGEGSRLTVL.

The genes are TRBV10-2 and TRBJ2-2; D ambiguous. Trimming left V 0 bases short and J 4 bases short, with 9 bases between. This CDR3 region has 15 residues. Looked up from germline, CDR1 is WSHSY and CDR2 is SAAADI. The CDR3 reads CASSESSRTTGELFF. The CDR3 DNA sequence: TGCGCCAGCAGTGAGTCGAGCCGCACCACCGGGGAGCTGTTTTTT.

The chain employs TRBV12-5 and TRBJ1-1, with no clear D. Germline CDR1 is LGHNT and CDR2 is FRNRAP. This CDR3 comprises 13 residues. V lost 9 bases and J lost 0, with 11 bases in between. The CDR3 here is CASGTTVNTEAFF. As DNA, the CDR3 is TGTGCTAGCGGTACGACCGTGAACACTGAAGCTTTCTTT.

The rearrangement joins TRBV7-9 to TRBJ2-3; 10 nucleotides line up with TRBD2. This CDR3 contains 17 residues. Germline V CDR1 and CDR2: SEHNR, FQNEAQ (reference sequence). V was pared by 5 bases and J by 3 bases, with 11 bases of the junction left unmatched. CDR3 DNA: TGTGCCAGCAGCGATCGACAACTAGCGGGATTTACAGATACGCAGTATTTT. Translating gives CASSDRQLAGFTDTQYF.

This chain uses TRBV5-1 with TRBJ2-5; 12 bases line up with TRBD1. Germline V gene lookup returns CDR1 SGHRS and CDR2 YFSETQ. The CDR3 runs 16 residues. Trimming cost V 0 bases and J 3 bases; bases outside gene matches: 3. CDR3 coding DNA: TGCGCCAGCAGCTTGGGGGACAGGGGGCGAGAAGAGACCCAGTACTTC. This encodes CASSLGDRGREETQYF.

The chain employs TRBV5-1 and TRBJ2-5; 8 positions match TRBD1. CDR3 length equals 13 residues. V lost 4 bases, J lost 5 bases, and 4 bases stayed unmatched. From germline, CDR1 is SGHRS and CDR2 YFSETQ. The CDR3 here is CASSATGGETQYF. CDR3 nucleotide sequence: TGCGCCAGCAGCGCAACAGGGGGGGAGACCCAGTACTTC.

This rearrangement joins TRBV5-1 to TRBJ2-3; a weak D match, TRBD1 (6 bases). CDR1 is SGHRS, CDR2 YFSETQ, per germline. The CDR3 covers 14 residues. Trimming shortened V by 4 bases and J by 0 bases, and 9 bases separated the two germline ends. In DNA form, the CDR3 reads TGCGCCAGCAGCCCAGGGGACAGCACAGATACGCAGTATTTT. The encoded protein is CASSPGDSTDTQYF.

V gene TRBV11-2 combines with J gene TRBJ1-4; maybe TRBD1 (5 bases). Germline CDR1 reads SGHAT; CDR2 reads FQNNGV. This CDR3 spans 16 amino acids. The V end was cut by 3 bases, the J end by 4 bases, with 15 bases between. The CDR3 nucleotides read TGTGCCAGCAGCTTCGCGTCAGGGAGCCATAATGAAAAACTGTTTTTT. It yields the protein CASSFASGSHNEKLFF.

The chain is built from TRBV7-2 and TRBJ2-5; maybe TRBD1 (6 bases). Germline V lookup: CDR1 SGHTA, CDR2 FQGNSA. CDR3 length: 13 residues. With 5 bases removed from V and 6 bases from J, the gap between germline ends came to 13 bases. This CDR3 is CASSPTGVQTQYF. The CDR3 DNA is TGTGCCAGCAGCCCGACAGGAGTCCAGACCCAGTACTTC.

The J gene is TRBJ2-5, the V gene TRBV6-5; the match to TRBD1 covers 8 bases. The trim removed 2 bases at V and 2 bases at J, leaving 1 base unmatched. The V gene's germline CDR1 is MNHEY and CDR2 SVGAGI. There are 14 residues in the CDR3. In DNA form, the CDR3 reads TGTGCCAGCAGTTACAACAGGGGGCAAGAGACCCAGTACTTC. Its protein is CASSYNRGQETQYF.

In the case of this clone: Other DNA sequences in this specimen translate into the identical CDR3. V gene TRBV2 combines with J gene TRBJ2-5, with 10 bases that match TRBD1. Losses at the gene ends were 4 bases for V and 4 bases for J; bases not matched to a gene: 3. The CDR3 has 14 residues. Germline CDR1 SNHLY, CDR2 FYNNEI. This CDR3 is CASSGQGAGETQYF. For the CDR3, the DNA is TGTGCCAGCAGTGGACAGGGGGCTGGAGAGACCCAGTACTTC.

The rearrangement links TRBV7-2 to TRBJ2-4, with 9 bases fitting TRBD2. Germline CDR1 reads SGHTA; CDR2 reads FQGNSA. There are 13 residues in the CDR3. V lost 4 bases and J lost 11; bases outside the gene matches: 6. CDR3 amino acids: CASSSLAGEVQYF. In nucleotides, the CDR3 is TGTGCCAGCAGCTCTTTAGCGGGAGAGGTTCAGTACTTC.

This chain connects TRBV5-4 to TRBJ2-1, with D tentatively TRBD2 (6 bases). CDR1 and CDR2 from the germline V gene are SGHNT and YYREEE (reference sequence). CDR3 length: 16 amino acids. V lost 0 bases, J lost 7 bases, and 17 bases lay in between. The CDR3 loop reads CASSLGGREGVNEQFF. The CDR3 DNA follows: TGTGCCAGCAGCTTGGGTGGGCGGGAAGGGGTGAATGAGCAGTTCTTC.

The chain carries TRBV28 and TRBJ2-3; TRBD2 aligns across 13 bases. The CDR3 contains 15 residues. V lost 4 bases, J lost 4 bases, and 2 bases stayed unmatched. Germline CDR1 reads MDHEN; CDR2 reads SYDVKM. In DNA, the CDR3 is TGTGCCAGCAGTTGGACTAGCGGGAGTGCAGATACGCAGTATTTT. Amino acids: CASSWTSGSADTQYF.

The rearrangement links TRBV30 to TRBJ2-1, with D tentatively TRBD2 (6 bases). The CDR3 spans 13 residues. CDR1 and CDR2 (germline): GTSNPN, SVGIG (reference sequence). Trimming stripped 6 bases from V and 3 bases from J, with 12 bases between. The CDR3 sequence: CACRDSDYNEQFF. Here the CDR3 DNA reads TGTGCCTGCCGGGACTCCGACTACAATGAGCAGTTCTTC. Supplemented by reference TRBV30 and TRBJ2-1, the full variable domain reads SQTIHQWPATLVQPVGSPLSLECTVEGTSNPNLYWYRQAAGRGLQLLFYSVGIGQISSEVPQNLSASRPQDRQFILSSKKLLLSDSGFYLCACRDSDYNEQFFGPGTRLTVL.

The chain employs TRBV4-2 and TRBJ1-2; weak D call: TRBD1 (5 bases). V lost 1 base, J lost 8 bases, and 11 bases lay in between. Per germline, CDR1 LGHNA and CDR2 YNFKEQ. The CDR3 spans 13 residues. CDR3 residues: CASSQAGRYGYTF. The CDR3 nucleotides are TGTGCCAGCAGCCAAGCGGGGCGCTACGGCTACACCTTC.

The V call is TRBV7-8, the J call TRBJ2-7; 11 bases are shared with TRBD2. The germline V gene encodes CDR1 SGHVS and CDR2 FQNEAQ. The CDR3 runs 14 residues. V lost 8 bases, J lost 6 bases, and 9 bases stayed unmatched. CDR3 coding DNA: TGTGCCAGCCAACCCGGGACTAGCGGTGCCGAGCAGTACTTC. Translating gives CASQPGTSGAEQYF.

The chain links TRBV9 to TRBJ1-4; 12 bases agree with TRBD1. The V gene's germline CDR1 is SGDLS and CDR2 YYNGEE. This CDR3 comprises 17 residues. V lost 4 bases to trimming and J lost 7 bases; unmatched junction nucleotides: 11. The CDR3 nucleotides are TGTGCCAGCAGCCCGGGGACAGGGGGCGGGTCTGGTGAAAAACTGTTTTTT. Translating it yields CASSPGTGGGSGEKLFF.

The chain couples TRBV18 to TRBJ2-7; 9 bases line up with TRBD1. The germline gives CDR1 KGHSH, CDR2 LQKENI. V lost 3 bases, J lost 4 bases, and 10 bases stayed unmatched. The CDR3 totals 16 residues. CDR3: CASSPSQGAISYEQYF. Written as DNA, the CDR3 is TGTGCCAGCTCACCTTCACAGGGGGCGATCAGTTACGAGCAGTACTTC.

V usage is TRBV11-3 and J usage is TRBJ2-7; TRBD1 agrees at 10 bases. The length of the CDR3 is 13 residues. Germline V CDR1 and CDR2: SGHNT, YENEEA. V lost 5 bases, J lost 6 bases, and 4 bases stayed unmatched. The CDR3 sequence: CASSPTGGGEQYF. The CDR3 coding sequence is TGTGCCAGCAGCCCGACAGGGGGCGGCGAGCAGTACTTC.